The sequence of this T cell receptor beta chain was determined in a study of blood T cell repertoires in COVID-19. Study at large: Italy, Spain and the United States were the sources of the convalescent and acute COVID-19 samples. From T cells, B-cell-depleted T cells, or PBMCs came the material, which was cDNA or gDNA.

Details on this clone: Other nucleotide sequences from this sample produce the same CDR3.

Original methodology: Estimation of nucleated cell counts was performed using reference gene primer amplification. Assay used: immunoSEQ multiplex PCR; TCRdb lists only in-frame clones, some missing. V, J and clone size are those of that table, while D and trimming were read from the DNA. The table includes approximately 150,000 clones, around 82% detected once. The sequenced sample was peripheral blood. This receptor was taken from a man aged 55 to 70 with acute or convalescent COVID-19.

The CDR3 bases are TGTGCCAGCAGCTTGGGACTAGCGGGGGGCACAGATACGCAGTATTTT. Its protein product is CASSLGLAGGTDTQYF. The V gene is TRBV5-4, the J gene TRBJ2-3; TRBD2 agrees at 12 bases. The CDR3 consists of 16 residues. From germline, CDR1 is SGHNT and CDR2 YYREEE (reference sequence). The ends lost 0 bases at V and 1 base at J; junction bases unmatched: 0.